One and the same sample provided the 8 T cell receptor beta chains below, sequenced in a study of T cells in Graves' hyperthyroidism and ophthalmopathy (dated by TCRdb to the late 2010s). Library creation used multiplex PCR. Sequenced on an Illumina HiSeq 2000. The TCR beta CDR3 regions were amplified from RNA transcripts. The TCR CDR3 was subjected to a first round of RT-PCR using the HTBI primer set and the Qiagen OneStep RT-PCR kit. Clones were called with MiXCR by TCRdb after fastp trimmed the public reads at Q25, and only in-frame beta chains were retained. Rows matching on CDR3 protein sequence are summarized as one entry with the most common DNA and genes. This sample holds some 400,000 distinct CDR3 sequences; approximately 13% were observed only once. The ten largest make up 20% to 25% of the sample. The material sequenced was blood. Source of these receptors: a man aged 25 to 45 with Graves' hyperthyroidism that later progressed to Graves' ophthalmopathy.

This clonotype was seen ten or more times. J is TRBJ2-7 and V is TRBV28, with D tentatively TRBD1 (5 bases). The CDR3 extends over 16 amino acids. The germline CDR1 and CDR2 sequences are MDHEN and SYDVKM. The V and J ends lost 3 bases and 0 bases respectively, with 15 bases between them. The CDR3 region is CASSFHRQPPSYEQYF. DNA of the CDR3: TGTGCCAGCAGTTTCCACCGACAGCCCCCCTCCTACGAGCAGTACTTC.

This clonotype was counted only a few times. V gene TRBV20-1 combines with J gene TRBJ1-3, with D unclear. The CDR3 spans 12 residues. V was cut by 3 bases and J by 3 bases, with 6 bases left in between. Germline CDR1 is DFQATT and CDR2 is SNEGSKA (reference sequence). This CDR3 reads CSASTNGNTIYF. The DNA for the CDR3 is TGCAGTGCTAGCACAAATGGAAACACCATATATTTT.

The chain recombines TRBV10-2 with TRBJ2-3; 8 bases align to TRBD2. The CDR3 runs 15 residues. The V gene end was trimmed by 2 bases and the J gene end by 2 bases; junction bases not matched to a gene: 3. Germline CDR1 reads WSHSY; CDR2 reads SAAADI. The CDR3: CASSESGGTTDTQYF. The CDR3 nucleotides are TGCGCCAGCAGTGAGAGCGGGGGAACCACAGATACGCAGTATTTT.

J is TRBJ1-2 and V is TRBV2, with TRBD1 as a possible D gene (5 bases). Germline V CDR1 and CDR2: SNHLY, FYNNEI. V lost 0 bases and J lost 7, with 12 bases in between. The CDR3 spans 14 residues. For the CDR3, the DNA is TGTGCCAGCAGTGAAGCTAGAGGGGCGATTGGCTACACCTTC. As protein: CASSEARGAIGYTF.

The table lists this clonotype with many counts. The chain couples TRBV7-9 to TRBJ2-1; D remains ambiguous. Trimming cost V 10 bases and J 0 bases, with 13 bases left between them. The CDR3 spans 14 residues. The germline V gene has CDR1 SEHNR and CDR2 FQNEAQ (reference sequence). The CDR3 DNA reads as TGTGCCACCAAACCAACCAGCTCCTACAATGAGCAGTTCTTC. It encodes CATKPTSSYNEQFF.

This clonotype was recorded at least ten times. The chain joins TRBV12-3 or TRBV12-4 to TRBJ1-6; D call uncertain. V was trimmed by 4 bases and J by 6 bases, leaving 1 base between them. This CDR3 has 11 residues. The CDR3 is CASSSNSPLHF. CDR3 DNA sequence: TGTGCCAGCAGTTCTAATTCACCCCTCCACTTT.

This clonotype has only a few counts. CDR3: CASRPGQGFTEAFF. Written as DNA, the CDR3 is TGTGCCAGCAGACCGGGACAGGGTTTCACTGAAGCTTTCTTT. The chain is built from TRBV6-1 and TRBJ1-1; TRBD1 matches 9 bases. Germline CDR1 MNHNS, CDR2 SASEGT. There are 14 residues in the CDR3. The V and J ends lost 6 bases and 4 bases, in that order; junction bases with no gene match: 6.

This clonotype was counted ten times or more. The chain carries TRBV6-1 and TRBJ1-5; a possible D gene is TRBD1 (5 bases). V was trimmed by 7 bases and J by 5 bases, leaving 12 bases between them. Germline V gives CDR1 MNHNS, CDR2 SASEGT. This CDR3 comprises 13 residues. The CDR3, as DNA: TGTGCCAGCAACTGGTCGGGGCATCAGCCCCAGCATTTT. Amino acid sequence: CASNWSGHQPQHF.